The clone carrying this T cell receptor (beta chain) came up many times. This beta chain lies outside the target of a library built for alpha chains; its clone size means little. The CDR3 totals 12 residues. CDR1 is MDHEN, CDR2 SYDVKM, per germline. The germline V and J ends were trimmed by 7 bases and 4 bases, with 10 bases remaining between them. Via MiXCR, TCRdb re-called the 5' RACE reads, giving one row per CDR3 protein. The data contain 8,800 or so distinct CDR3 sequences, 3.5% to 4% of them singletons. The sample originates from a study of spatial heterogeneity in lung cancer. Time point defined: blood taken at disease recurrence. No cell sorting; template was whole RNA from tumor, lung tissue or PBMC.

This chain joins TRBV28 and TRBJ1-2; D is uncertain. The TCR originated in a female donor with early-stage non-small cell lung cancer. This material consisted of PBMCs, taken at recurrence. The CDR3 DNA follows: TGTGCCAGCACCACCAGGATCTATGGCTACACCTTC. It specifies CASTTRIYGYTF.